This TCR beta chain was sequenced in a study of CD8+CD57+ T cells in acquired aplastic anemia. Study-wide points: Between the patient and control groups, CD8+ Simpson's diversity did not differ significantly.

Using genomic DNA as the template, TCR beta VDJ and CDR3 profiling was carried out. TCRdb fed the reads into MiXCR, producing one record per CDR3 protein. The sample lists hundreds of thousands of distinct CDR3 sequences, 56% occurring once. Sequencing was done on patients that had shown CD8+CD57+ cell expansion by flow cytometry. This CDR3 contains 16 residues. Germline CDR1 and CDR2: KGHDR and SFDVKD. V lost 3 bases and J 5 bases, leaving 18 bases between the germline ends. Details on this clonotype: Antigen specificity is unknown.

The receptor was derived from a human donor with aplastic anemia. Sequencing was done on a sample of sorted CD4+, CD8+, or CD8+CD57+ T cells (not recorded which) from PBMCs. The chain combines TRBV24-1 with TRBJ2-5; D is undetermined. CDR3 bases: TGTGCCACCAGTGATAATTCTGGTGCCCGTGGGGAGACCCAGTACTTC. Residues: CATSDNSGARGETQYF.